The next 22 T cell receptor beta chains were all read from a single sample in a study of graft-versus-host responses after intestinal transplantation. Generated by immunoSEQ multiplex PCR, the TCRdb table keeps only in-frame clones and is missing some. The repertoire holds 95,000 to 110,000 clones, with roughly 87% as singletons. No antigen has been identified for these receptors. The material was unstimulated CD4+ T cells sorted from spleen or lymph node cells, obtained before transplant. All receptors derive from a human donor who was the organ donor for an intestinal transplant.

The chain joins TRBV5-5 to TRBJ1-4; TRBD1 agrees at 7 bases. Germline V CDR1 and CDR2: SGHKS, YYEKEE (reference sequence). The CDR3 loop spans 14 amino acids. V shed 4 bases and J 4 bases; nucleotides not matched to a gene: 4. This CDR3 is CASSLGQFNEKLFF. The CDR3 DNA reads TGTGCCAGCAGCCTGGGACAGTTTAATGAAAAACTGTTTTTT.

The chain uses TRBV6-1 and TRBJ2-3, with 7 bases matching TRBD1. This CDR3 region has 15 residues. J lost 3 bases, V lost 4 bases, and 7 bases had no gene match. Germline CDR1 MNHNS, CDR2 SASEGT. The CDR3 sequence is CASSASRTGTDTQYF. The CDR3 DNA reads TGTGCCAGCAGTGCCAGCAGGACAGGAACAGATACGCAGTATTTT.

The gene calls are TRBV6-7 and TRBJ1-5; no clear D. TRBV6-7 belongs to the ORF category, with a function that is uncertain. The CDR3 runs 17 residues. Trimming shortened V by 0 bases and J by 11 bases, and 23 bases separated the two germline ends. Here the CDR3 reads CASSYSTAAGFRIAQHF. The CDR3 region has the DNA TGTGCCAGCAGTTACTCCACAGCCGCCGGGTTCAGGATAGCCCAGCATTTT.

This clone was picked up a small number of times. J is TRBJ2-7 and V is TRBV19; D is tentatively TRBD1 or TRBD2 (5 bases each). Germline loops: CDR1 LNHDA, CDR2 SQIVND (reference sequence). V dropped 5 bases and J dropped 2 bases, with 13 bases sitting between them. This CDR3 has 14 amino acids. For the CDR3, the DNA is TGTGCCAGTAGTGCCCGGGACCAGACCTACGAGCAGTACTTC. This translates into CASSARDQTYEQYF. The variable domain in full, with the rest retrieved from reference TRBV19 and TRBJ2-7, is DGGITQSPKYLFRKEGQNVTLSCEQNLNHDAMYWYRQDPGQGLRLIYYSQIVNDFQKGDIAEGYSVSREKKESFPLTVTSAQKNPTAFYLCASSARDQTYEQYFGPGTRLTVT.

This chain connects TRBV7-7 to TRBJ2-5; TRBD2 agrees at 10 bases. The CDR3 sequence is 14 residues long. Germline V gives CDR1 SSHAT, CDR2 FNYEAQ (reference sequence). V shed 5 bases and J 5 bases; nucleotides not matched to a gene: 5. The CDR3 DNA sequence: TGTGCCAGCAGCCCGGGACTAGCGAGGGAGACCCAGTACTTC. It codes for CASSPGLARETQYF. The whole variable domain, filled in from reference TRBV7-7 and TRBJ2-5, reads GAGVSQSPRYKVTKRGQDVTLRCDPISSHATLYWYQQALGQGPEFLTYFNYEAQPDKSGLPSDRFSAERPEGSISTLTIQRTEQRDSAMYRCASSPGLARETQYFGPGTRLLVL.

The V gene is TRBV5-8, the J gene TRBJ1-4; 8 bases map to TRBD1. Trimming took 3 bases from V and 7 from J; bases not matched to a gene: 11. The germline V gene encodes CDR1 SGHTS and CDR2 YDEGEE. The CDR3 has 16 amino acids. Here the CDR3 DNA reads TGTGCCAGCAGCTCCGGACAGGGCGCAATTGGTGAAAAACTGTTTTTT. Amino acids: CASSSGQGAIGEKLFF.

V usage is TRBV5-1 and J usage is TRBJ1-2; TRBD1 matches 8 bases. Germline trimming cut 9 bases from V and 4 bases from J; bases unmatched to any gene: 8. The CDR3 extends over 13 amino acids. In germline, CDR1 is SGHRS, CDR2 YFSETQ. CDR3: CAIVDRGSYGYTF. DNA for the CDR3: TGCGCCATCGTAGACAGGGGAAGCTATGGCTACACCTTC.

The genes are TRBV10-3 and TRBJ2-1, with 10 bases that match TRBD2. Looked up from germline, CDR1 is ENHRY and CDR2 is SYGVKD. The V and J ends lost 6 bases and 8 bases, in that order; junction bases with no gene match: 13. The CDR3 loop spans 16 amino acids. Written as DNA, the CDR3 is TGTGCCATCAGCGCTGGGGGAGCGGGAGGGTTCGATGAGCAGTTCTTC. This gives the protein CAISAGGAGGFDEQFF.

The chain uses TRBV19 and TRBJ2-3, with D unclear. V lost 4 bases to trimming and J lost 6 bases, with 14 bases between them. Germline V gene data show CDR1 as LNHDA and CDR2 as SQIVND (reference sequence). The CDR3 is 14 amino acids. The CDR3 DNA sequence: TGTGCCAGTAGTACCGGCCGGGCTGCGGATACGCAGTATTTT. It specifies CASSTGRAADTQYF.

This chain joins TRBV10-3 and TRBJ2-3; perhaps TRBD2 as D (5 bases). Germline loops: CDR1 ENHRY, CDR2 SYGVKD. Trimming pared 0 bases from V and 0 bases from J, leaving 10 bases between. This CDR3 is built from 16 residues. Here the CDR3 reads CAISESKAASTDTQYF. The CDR3 nucleotides read TGTGCCATCAGTGAGTCTAAAGCGGCCAGCACAGATACGCAGTATTTT.

This rearrangement joins TRBV5-4 to TRBJ2-1; no definite D call. Per germline, CDR1 SGHNT and CDR2 YYREEE (reference sequence). The CDR3 spans 15 residues. The V and J ends lost 4 bases and 0 bases respectively, with 11 bases between them. The CDR3 sequence is CASSRSQSSYNEQFF. CDR3 nucleotide sequence: TGTGCCAGCAGCCGTAGTCAGAGCTCCTACAATGAGCAGTTCTTC.

The rearrangement joins TRBV7-3 to TRBJ2-3; 7 bases are a match to TRBD2. Germline trimming cut 1 base from V and 2 bases from J; bases unmatched to any gene: 3. CDR1 and CDR2 from the germline V gene are SGHTA and FQGTGA. The CDR3 is made up of 15 amino acids. This CDR3 is CASSLRGTITDTQYF. The CDR3 bases are TGTGCCAGCAGCTTAAGGGGGACTATCACAGATACGCAGTATTTT.

The rearrangement joins TRBV6-5 to TRBJ2-7; 11 bases match TRBD2. Per germline, CDR1 MNHEY and CDR2 SVGAGI. Trimming at V came to 6 bases and at J to 2 bases, leaving 6 bases not matched to a gene. CDR3 length equals 15 residues. CDR3 bases: TGTGCCAGCAGGCCAGGACTAGCGGGTACCTACGAGCAGTACTTC. It translates to CASRPGLAGTYEQYF.

DNA for the CDR3: TGTGCCAGCAGTGAAGCGCGGGGGAGGGTAAGCTCCTACGAGCAGTACTTC. This sequence encodes CASSEARGRVSSYEQYF. J is TRBJ2-7 and V is TRBV6-1, with 7 bases lining up with TRBD2. This CDR3 region has 17 residues. Germline-derived CDR1 and CDR2 are MNHNS and SASEGT. The V segment lost 0 bases and the J segment 0 bases; nucleotides outside the gene matches: 8.

The V and J genes are TRBV19 and TRBJ1-2; D gene ambiguous. Germline V gene sequence: CDR1 LNHDA, CDR2 SQIVND (reference sequence). The CDR3 consists of 12 residues. V shed 3 bases and J shed 3 bases, with 5 bases lying between them. CDR3 amino acids: CASSITDYGYTF. The CDR3 DNA reads TGTGCCAGTAGTATCACAGACTATGGCTACACCTTC.

The chain uses TRBV10-1 and TRBJ2-5; D gene unclear. V lost 3 bases, J lost 4 bases, and 3 bases lay in between. The CDR3 is 11 residues long. From germline, CDR1 is WNHNN and CDR2 SYGVQD (reference sequence). This chain's CDR3 is CASSDGETQYF. The CDR3 DNA reads TGCGCCAGCAGTGACGGAGAGACCCAGTACTTC.

The chain carries TRBV18 and TRBJ1-2; D possibly corresponds to TRBD1 (6 bases). The CDR3 totals 17 residues. Germline-derived CDR1 and CDR2 are KGHSH and LQKENI. V was pared by 1 base and J by 0 bases, with 15 bases between. The CDR3, as DNA: TGTGCCAGCTCACCACAGACAGGAGCCATCTCTAACTATGGCTACACCTTC. It is translated as CASSPQTGAISNYGYTF. The full variable domain, in which reference TRBV18 and TRBJ1-2 provide the parts outside the CDR3, is NAGVMQNPRHLVRRRGQEARLRCSPMKGHSHVYWYRQLPEEGLKFMVYLQKENIIDESGMPKERFSAEFPKEGPSILRIQQVVRGDSAAYFCASSPQTGAISNYGYTFGSGTRLTVV.

This chain joins TRBV6-6 and TRBJ1-5, with D tentatively TRBD1 (6 bases). The germline V and J ends were trimmed by 6 bases and 4 bases, with 13 bases remaining between them. The CDR3 length is 14 residues. CDR1 and CDR2 (germline): MNHNY, SVGAGI (reference sequence). The CDR3: CASSRRGGNQPQHF. The CDR3 coding sequence is TGTGCCAGCAGCCGCAGGGGTGGAAATCAGCCCCAGCATTTT.

The V gene is TRBV28, the J gene TRBJ2-7, with D unclear. Germline CDR1 is MDHEN and CDR2 is SYDVKM. The CDR3 totals 13 residues. The germline V and J ends were trimmed by 5 bases and 3 bases, with 11 bases remaining between them. The CDR3 loop reads CASSPPPFYEQYF. The DNA for the CDR3 is TGTGCCAGCAGTCCCCCACCGTTCTACGAGCAGTACTTC.

V and J are TRBV4-1 and TRBJ2-7; TRBD2 matches at 15 bases. CDR3 length: 17 residues. J lost 2 bases, V lost 4 bases, and 6 bases had no gene match. The germline V gene has CDR1 MGHRA and CDR2 YSYEKL. This CDR3 is CASSPAGTSGRPYEQYF. For the CDR3, the DNA is TGCGCCAGCAGCCCCGCCGGGACTAGCGGGAGGCCCTACGAGCAGTACTTC.

By sample fraction, this clone is medium-sized. The chain carries TRBV19 and TRBJ1-2, with D hard to call. CDR3 size: 11 residues. Germline V gene sequence: CDR1 LNHDA, CDR2 SQIVND (reference sequence). V was clipped by 6 bases and J by 5 bases, with 7 bases between them. The CDR3 is CASRTDYGYTF. The DNA of the CDR3 is TGTGCCAGTAGAACGGATTATGGCTACACCTTC.

The genes are TRBV18 and TRBJ2-7; the D gene is possibly TRBD1 (5 bases). With 2 bases removed from V and 6 bases from J, the gap between germline ends came to 11 bases. The CDR3 spans 13 residues. CDR1 and CDR2 from the germline V gene are KGHSH and LQKENI. CDR3 nucleotides: TGTGCCAGCTCACCATCCAGGGAAATCGAGCAGTACTTC. Translating gives CASSPSREIEQYF.